Listed here is a single T cell receptor (beta chain). The data are from a study of blood T cell repertoires in COVID-19. Overall study context: Some COVID-19 samples were acute and others convalescent; all came from the United States, Italy and Spain.

The CDR3 has 14 amino acids. V lost 6 bases and J lost 4; bases outside the gene matches: 8. The germline V gene encodes CDR1 SNHLY and CDR2 FYNNEI. The data were produced by immunoSEQ multiplex PCR, yet TCRdb's version contains in-frame clones alone and is incomplete. The table includes roughly 200,000 clones, roughly nine tenths detected once. The TCR originated in a man aged 55 to 69 with active or convalescent COVID-19. Specimen: peripheral blood. This sequence joins TRBV2 and TRBJ1-2; 7 bases agree with TRBD1. The CDR3 loop reads CASSVWTGGYGYTF. The CDR3 DNA reads TGTGCCAGCAGCGTCTGGACAGGAGGCTATGGCTACACCTTC.